The rows below give T cell receptor beta chains drawn from one sample of a study of T cells after yellow fever vaccination. Via MiXCR, TCRdb re-called the 5' RACE reads, giving one row per CDR3 protein. The profile shows some 240,000 distinct CDR3 sequences, more than 3.5% of them singletons. This specimen consisted of PBMCs, obtained 15 days after the yellow fever booster vaccination. The receptors here all came from a man aged 18 to 35 who received the YFV17D yellow fever vaccine. Both conserved end residues are part of each CDR3. Clone sizes are given selectively: once, few, many, or a class where the clone is expanded.

v_gene,j_gene,abundance,CDR3aa
TRBV27,TRBJ1-2,many,CASSSDGRYGYTF
TRBV12-3/TRBV12-4,TRBJ2-2,-,CASSWRAAGELFF
TRBV4-2,TRBJ1-2,many,CASSSAGQGTYGYTF
TRBV6-1,TRBJ1-2,many,CASIFPGQGRGYTF
TRBV29-1,TRBJ2-1,many,CSVEGAATWPYNEQFF
TRBV5-1,TRBJ1-4,few,CASSLGLGQGNEKLFF
TRBV18,TRBJ1-2,many,CASSPLATKAVPNYGYTF
TRBV5-1,TRBJ2-5,many,CASSLVPPGQGEETQYF
TRBV20-1,TRBJ1-3,-,CSARKAGGNTIYF
TRBV5-1,TRBJ1-4,many,CASRAGTANEKLFF
TRBV10-3,TRBJ2-3,many,CAISRPRTTDTQYF
TRBV20-1,TRBJ2-1,many,CSAYKGLDNEQFF
TRBV7-6,TRBJ2-6,many,CASSLYSLRSGANVLTF
TRBV19,TRBJ1-2,few,CASSPPRGYGYTF
TRBV9,TRBJ1-1,-,CASSVSSMNTEAFF
TRBV7-2,TRBJ2-7,many,CASTVAGGTYEQYF
TRBV11-1,TRBJ1-1,many,CASRTTRGLNTEAFF
TRBV7-2,TRBJ2-1,many,CASSLLAGATYNEQFF
TRBV19,TRBJ1-5,few,CASNPLYSNQPQHF
TRBV20-1,TRBJ1-2,many,CSARGGLGYGYTF
TRBV2,TRBJ1-1,-,CASEETGDTEAFF
TRBV5-6,TRBJ2-2,many,CASSFSREGRTGELFF
TRBV5-6,TRBJ2-2,many,CASSLTGGRRSGELFF
TRBV5-1,TRBJ2-3,many,CASRSFVQDTQYF
TRBV15,TRBJ2-3,many,CATSRPTGLASTDTQYF
TRBV7-2,TRBJ2-3,many,CASSPWGGPTDTQYF
TRBV7-7,TRBJ2-5,many,CASSSQRQETQYF
TRBV7-9,TRBJ1-6,many,CASTPTVNSPLHF
TRBV11-2,TRBJ1-1,many,CASSLGSAGYEGAFF
TRBV3-1,TRBJ2-5,many,CASSRPSQETQYF
TRBV12-3/TRBV12-4,TRBJ1-1,many,CASSLLGAAPNTEAFF
TRBV20-1,TRBJ2-3,many,CSARPGVNTDTQYF
TRBV5-1,TRBJ1-5,many,CASSLAAGDQPQHF
TRBV5-1,TRBJ2-7,many,CASSLPTGVYEQYF
TRBV3-1,TRBJ2-1,many,CASSPLRGSIYNEQFF
TRBV2,TRBJ1-2,many,CASSERGQGYYGYTF
TRBV5-4,TRBJ2-3,many,CASSFGAGTDTQYF
TRBV4-1,TRBJ2-3,many,CASSQVVGPDTQYF
TRBV5-5,TRBJ2-3,many,CASQRGASTDTQYF
TRBV7-9,TRBJ2-3,many,CASSPRTGTDTQYF
TRBV5-4,TRBJ2-1,-,CASSFGGAGEQFF
TRBV3-1,TRBJ2-2,many,CASSQEPRSSGELFF
TRBV7-9,TRBJ1-1,many,CASSSPTDKAFF
TRBV5-1,TRBJ2-7,many,CASETGTGGDEQYF
TRBV12-3/TRBV12-4,TRBJ2-7,many,CASSVDRFPSYEQYF
TRBV12-3/TRBV12-4,TRBJ1-5,many,CASRSGVSSNQPQHF
TRBV6-2/TRBV6-3,TRBJ2-1,once,CASSAVPGLAGVNEQFF
TRBV5-6,TRBJ1-6,many,CASSPGIFSYNSPLHF